This T cell receptor beta chain was captured by sequencing in a study of CD8+ T cells in alopecia areata. Study context: Among treated patients, oral tofacitinib was administered at 5 to 10 mg twice daily. Study observations and caveats: Tissue-resident alphabeta T cells belonging to normal skin likewise get sequenced within scalp specimens. Higher clonality was seen in lesional scalp than in normal scalp, especially in alopecia totalis/universalis.

The CDR3 covers 10 residues. Germline V gene sequence: CDR1 DFQATT, CDR2 SNEGSKA (reference sequence). The germline V and J ends were trimmed by 5 bases and 5 bases, with 5 bases remaining between them. As part of sample collection, lesional scalp punch biopsies and peripheral blood were taken from alopecia areata patients. About this clone: The antigen is unknown.

As the sequencing template, cDNA was produced by extracting RNA and reverse transcribing it. Assay used: immunoSEQ multiplex PCR; TCRdb lists only in-frame clones, some missing. The sample yields over 110,000 clones, roughly half seen once. The sample was CD4+ T cells sorted from blood, taken at week 0. The chain has TRBV20-1 and TRBJ2-3; D remains unclear. The TCR originated in a human donor with alopecia areata. The CDR3 sequence is CSAGRDTQYF. CDR3 sequence (DNA): TGCAGTGCTGGGCGAGATACGCAGTATTTT.